The rows below give T cell receptor beta chains drawn from one sample of a study of blood T cell repertoires in COVID-19. Profiling relied on immunoSEQ multiplex PCR, and the TCRdb table lists in-frame clones only, not all of them. The data hold about 15,000 clones, with 65% to 85% observed a single time. Sequenced: peripheral blood. The receptors here all came from a human donor in a cohort sampled during active COVID-19. CDR3s leave out the opening cysteine and the closing phenylalanine or tryptophan.

TRBV24-1,12,ATSERDRSYEQY
TRBV27,14,ASSTRGTSGNNEQF
TRBV5-1,12,ASSLLGDYNEQF
TRBV18,13,ASSPEPANTGELF
TRBV27,14,ASSLMGTGYSGEQY
TRBV4-1,14,ASSQAEAAAEAEQY
TRBV5-5,14,ASSSRLGGGGTEAF
TRBV19,14,ASSIGRGSGANVLT
TRBV2,10,ASTKDNYEQY
TRBV29-1,13,SVVLADSSYNEQF
TRBV3-1/TRBV3-2,13,ASSRLAGGDGELF
TRBV6-5,12,ASSRAGATDTQY
TRBV14,12,ASSLTTGYYGYT
TRBV6-5,12,ASKASGRSYEQY
TRBV27,14,ASSSLAGGGYNEQF
TRBV19,15,ASTWTIGAAGTGELF
TRBV5-1,11,ASSSGQGYEQY
TRBV5-4,12,ASSPRTGAHEQY
TRBV15,14,ATSRESSVLRGTQY
TRBV5-1,13,ASSLGTGSVYEQY
TRBV20-1,9,SARVHLNPF
TRBV18,13,ASSPLTGGTGELF
TRBV19,16,ASSRTGRPRDSNQPQH
TRBV29-1,11,SVGLGVSDTQY
TRBV7-2,13,ASSQEQGTVYEQY
TRBV27,13,ASSLSGTGNTEAF
TRBV11-2,13,ASSSTSGSNYEQF
TRBV28,11,ASSLVTTITQY
TRBV7-3,13,ASSRAGGGTDTQY
TRBV11-1,13,ASSLDRGRGTEAF
TRBV11-3,12,ASSLGGATDTQY
TRBV2,13,ATQGGGGAGETQY
TRBV5-6,14,ASSSIPRGGFYEQY
TRBV6-2/TRBV6-3,13,ASSTTGGENQPQH
TRBV27,11,ASKLRRTDTQY
TRBV11-3,15,ASSLEGAPDPRYEQY
TRBV4-2,15,ASSQEGGEFTTDTQY
TRBV6-2/TRBV6-3,13,ASSFQTSGRWEAY
TRBV3-1/TRBV3-2,12,ASSRNRDRGEAF
TRBV10-3,12,AISDRTGGNEQF
TRBV7-3,11,ASSLGESETQY
TRBV15,12,ATRAQDSNQPQH
TRBV2,13,ASRQLEVAKNIQY
TRBV29-1,11,SVGQGSNQPQH
TRBV19,13,ASSRQGANTGELF
TRBV29-1,10,SVAGGQETQY
TRBV2,14,ASGGLAGGGFNEQY
TRBV5-1,11,ASSPSGADTQY
TRBV7-6,14,ASSAGPGLLVNEQF
TRBV6-5,13,ASTRGSRANEKLF
TRBV11-3,14,ASSIISGGIPYEQY
TRBV24-1,13,ATSDLQGVQETQY
TRBV5-5,12,ASSFRGKDQPQH
TRBV27,14,ASSFRGTDPGNTIY
TRBV7-8,16,ASSPRDRDLSGANVLT